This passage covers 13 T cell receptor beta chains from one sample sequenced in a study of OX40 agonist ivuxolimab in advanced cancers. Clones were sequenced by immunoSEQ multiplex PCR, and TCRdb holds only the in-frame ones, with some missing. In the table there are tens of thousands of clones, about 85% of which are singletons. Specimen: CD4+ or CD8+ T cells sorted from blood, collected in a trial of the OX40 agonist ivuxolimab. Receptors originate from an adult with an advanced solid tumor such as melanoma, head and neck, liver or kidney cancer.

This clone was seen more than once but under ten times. CDR3 residues: CASSLQGDSNQPQHF. The CDR3 DNA is TGTGCCAGCAGTCTCCAGGGGGATAGCAATCAGCCCCAGCATTTT. V usage is TRBV27 and J usage is TRBJ1-5; 7 nucleotides line up with TRBD1. The length of the CDR3 is 15 residues. V trimming: 5 bases; J trimming: 0 bases; junction bases outside the gene matches: 4. The germline CDR1 and CDR2 sequences are MNHEY and SMNVEV (reference sequence).

CDR3 in amino acids: CASGQGLGGYTF. The CDR3 nucleotides read TGTGCTAGTGGACAGGGTTTAGGTGGCTACACCTTC. This chain connects TRBV12-5 to TRBJ1-2; D possibly corresponds to TRBD1 (6 bases). V was pared by 6 bases and J by 7 bases, with 12 bases between. This CDR3 region has 12 residues. Germline V lookup: CDR1 LGHNT, CDR2 FRNRAP. Complete variable domain (other parts from reference TRBV12-5 and TRBJ1-2): DARVTQTPRHKVTEMGQEVTMRCQPILGHNTVFWYRQTMMQGLELLAYFRNRAPLDDSGMPKDRFSAEMPDATLATLKIQPSEPRDSAVYFCASGQGLGGYTFGSGTRLTVV.

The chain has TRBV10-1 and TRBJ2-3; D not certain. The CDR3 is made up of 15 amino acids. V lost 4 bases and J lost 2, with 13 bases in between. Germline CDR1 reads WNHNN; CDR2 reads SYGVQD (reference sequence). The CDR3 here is CASSAVRAYTDTQYF. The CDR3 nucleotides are TGCGCCAGCAGTGCGGTCCGCGCATACACAGATACGCAGTATTTT.

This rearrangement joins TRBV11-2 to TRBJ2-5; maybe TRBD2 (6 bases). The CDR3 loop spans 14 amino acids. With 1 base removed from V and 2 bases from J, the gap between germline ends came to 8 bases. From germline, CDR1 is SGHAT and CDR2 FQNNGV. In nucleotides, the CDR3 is TGTGCCAGCAGCTTAGGGGGGGAACAAGAGACCCAGTACTTC. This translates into CASSLGGEQETQYF.

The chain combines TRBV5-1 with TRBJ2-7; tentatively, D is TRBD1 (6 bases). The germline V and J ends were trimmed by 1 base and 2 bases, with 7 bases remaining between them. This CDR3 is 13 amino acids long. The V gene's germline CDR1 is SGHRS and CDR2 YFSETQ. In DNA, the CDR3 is TGCGCCAGCAGCTTGACAGGGCCCTACGAGCAGTACTTC. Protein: CASSLTGPYEQYF.

As DNA, the CDR3 is TGTGCCAGCAGGTGCGAAGAGGAGAGCTCCTACGAGCAGTACTTC. This encodes CASRCEEESSYEQYF. The chain carries TRBV6-1 and TRBJ2-7, with D unclear. Per germline, CDR1 MNHNS and CDR2 SASEGT. This CDR3 is 15 amino acids long. V was pared by 6 bases and J by 0 bases, with 15 bases between.

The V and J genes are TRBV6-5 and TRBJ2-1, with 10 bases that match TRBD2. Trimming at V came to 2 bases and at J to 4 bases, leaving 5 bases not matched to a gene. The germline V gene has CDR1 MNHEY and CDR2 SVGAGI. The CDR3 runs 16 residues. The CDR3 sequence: CASSYTTSGEYNEQFF. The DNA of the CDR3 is TGTGCCAGCAGTTACACCACTAGCGGGGAGTACAATGAGCAGTTCTTC.

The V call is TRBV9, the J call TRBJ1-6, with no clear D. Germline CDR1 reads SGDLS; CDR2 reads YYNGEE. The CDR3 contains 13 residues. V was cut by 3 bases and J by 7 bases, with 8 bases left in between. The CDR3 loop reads CASSDAGNSPLHF. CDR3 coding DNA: TGTGCCAGCAGCGACGCGGGGAATTCACCCCTCCACTTT.

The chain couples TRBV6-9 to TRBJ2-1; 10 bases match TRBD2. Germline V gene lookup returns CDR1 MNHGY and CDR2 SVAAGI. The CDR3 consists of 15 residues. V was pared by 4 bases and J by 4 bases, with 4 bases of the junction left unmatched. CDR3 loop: CASSCGTSDYNEQFF. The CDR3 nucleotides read TGTGCCAGCAGTTGCGGGACTAGCGATTACAATGAGCAGTTCTTC.

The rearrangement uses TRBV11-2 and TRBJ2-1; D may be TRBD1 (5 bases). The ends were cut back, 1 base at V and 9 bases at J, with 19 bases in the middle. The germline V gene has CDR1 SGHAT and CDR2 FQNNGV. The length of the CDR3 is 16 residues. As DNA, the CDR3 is TGTGCCAGCAGCTTAGGGATTATAGACTGGGGCAGTGAGCAGTTCTTC. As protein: CASSLGIIDWGSEQFF. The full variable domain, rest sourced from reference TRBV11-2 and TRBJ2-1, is EAGVAQSPRYKIIEKRQSVAFWCNPISGHATLYWYQQILGQGPKLLIQFQNNGVVDDSQLPKDRFSAERLKGVDSTLKIQPAKLEDSAVYLCASSLGIIDWGSEQFFGPGTRLTVL.

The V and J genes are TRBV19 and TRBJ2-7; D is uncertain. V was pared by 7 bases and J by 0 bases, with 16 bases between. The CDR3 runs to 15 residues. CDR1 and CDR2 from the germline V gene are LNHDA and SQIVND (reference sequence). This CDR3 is CASTPQGPDSYEQYF. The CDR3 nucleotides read TGTGCCAGTACCCCCCAAGGGCCGGACTCCTACGAGCAGTACTTC.

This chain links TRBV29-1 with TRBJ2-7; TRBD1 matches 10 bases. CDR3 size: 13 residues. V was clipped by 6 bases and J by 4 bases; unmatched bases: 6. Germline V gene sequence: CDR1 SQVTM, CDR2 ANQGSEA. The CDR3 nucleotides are TGCAGCGTGGAGACAGGGGGCGGATACGAGCAGTACTTC. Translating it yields CSVETGGGYEQYF.

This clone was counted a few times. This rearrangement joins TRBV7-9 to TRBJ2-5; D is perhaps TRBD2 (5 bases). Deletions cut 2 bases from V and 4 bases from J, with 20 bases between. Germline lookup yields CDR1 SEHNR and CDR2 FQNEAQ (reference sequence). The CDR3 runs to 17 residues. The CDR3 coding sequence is TGTGCCAGCAGCTTAATTGCGTCTCTGAGGGATCGAGAGACCCAGTACTTC. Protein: CASSLIASLRDRETQYF.